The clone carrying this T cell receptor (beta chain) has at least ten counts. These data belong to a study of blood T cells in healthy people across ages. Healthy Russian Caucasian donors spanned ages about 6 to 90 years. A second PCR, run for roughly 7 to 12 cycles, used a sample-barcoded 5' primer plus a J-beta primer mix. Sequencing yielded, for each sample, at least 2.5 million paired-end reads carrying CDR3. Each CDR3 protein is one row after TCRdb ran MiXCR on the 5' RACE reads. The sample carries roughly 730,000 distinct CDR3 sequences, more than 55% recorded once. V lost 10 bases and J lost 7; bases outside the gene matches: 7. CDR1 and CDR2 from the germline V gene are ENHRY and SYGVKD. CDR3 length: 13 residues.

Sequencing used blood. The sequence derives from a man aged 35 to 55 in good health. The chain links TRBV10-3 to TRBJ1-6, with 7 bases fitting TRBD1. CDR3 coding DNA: TGTGCCACCCACCGGGACAGCAATTCACCCCTCCACTTT. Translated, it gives CATHRDSNSPLHF.